The rows below give T cell receptor beta chains drawn from one sample of a study of lung T cells in sarcoidosis with Löfgren's syndrome. TCRdb analysed the reads with MiXCR anew, one entry per CDR3 protein. Of some 9,800 distinct CDR3 sequences in the sample, about 20% were seen once. Sequencing used CD4+ T cells from bronchoalveolar lavage. These receptors were obtained from a human donor with sarcoidosis (Löfgren's syndrome or another form), or a control subject (not recorded which). Both conserved end residues are part of each CDR3. A D gene is named only where the DNA matches it firmly. Expanded clones are given a class, and other clones once, few, many or no size at all.

size: medium-sized; D: NA; J: TRBJ2-7; V: TRBV15; DNA: TGTGCCACCAGCAGAGAGATAATAACGGGCTACGAGCAGTACTTC; CDR3: CATSREIITGYEQYF
size: medium-sized; D: TRBD2; J: TRBJ2-3; V: TRBV6-1; DNA: TGTGCCAGCAGCGTACTTCCCGGGACTAGCGGCACAGATACGCAGTATTTT; CDR3: CASSVLPGTSGTDTQYF
size: medium-sized; D: NA; J: TRBJ2-5; V: TRBV20-1; DNA: TGCAGCGCCCTACCTAGGGTTCCTTGGGACCAGTACTTC; CDR3: CSALPRVPWDQYF
size: many; D: NA; J: TRBJ1-1; V: TRBV10-3; DNA: TGTGCCATCAGTGAGTCGGGGCTACTGACGAACACTGAAGCTTTCTTT; CDR3: CAISESGLLTNTEAFF
size: NA; D: TRBD1; J: TRBJ2-7; V: TRBV6-6; DNA: TGCGCCAGCAGTTACTCCTTCAGACAGGGGACCTGCGAGCAGTACTTC; CDR3: CASSYSFRQGTCEQYF
size: many; D: NA; J: TRBJ1-1; V: TRBV18; DNA: TGTGCCAGCTCACCAGGGGCGGGTGAAGCTTTCTTT; CDR3: CASSPGAGEAFF
size: NA; D: NA; J: TRBJ2-7; V: TRBV25-1; DNA: TGTGCCAGCACAGGTGAGGCGTGGATTTGCGAGCAGTACTTC; CDR3: CASTGEAWICEQYF
size: medium-sized; D: TRBD1; J: TRBJ1-3; V: TRBV3-1; DNA: TGTGCCAGCAGCCAAGCCGGACAGGGGCATTCTGGAAACACCATATATTTT; CDR3: CASSQAGQGHSGNTIYF
size: NA; D: TRBD2; J: TRBJ2-7; V: TRBV25-1; DNA: TGCGCCAGCGGTGAATTAACGGGAGGCCGCTACGAGCAGTACTTC; CDR3: CASGELTGGRYEQYF
size: many; D: NA; J: TRBJ1-5; V: TRBV2; DNA: TGTGCCAGCAGTGAACGGGGGATTAGCAATCAGCCCCAGCATTTT; CDR3: CASSERGISNQPQHF
size: once; D: NA; J: TRBJ2-1; V: TRBV28; DNA: TGTGCCAGCAGTTTGCCCGGGAGAGAAATATACAATGAGCAGTTCTTC; CDR3: CASSLPGREIYNEQFF
size: NA; D: NA; J: TRBJ1-5; V: TRBV20-1; DNA: TGCAGTGCTAGCTGGCAGGGGTTAAATCAGACCCAGCATTTT; CDR3: CSASWQGLNQTQHF
size: many; D: TRBD1; J: TRBJ2-4; V: TRBV12-3/TRBV12-4; DNA: TGTGCCAGCAGCATGACAGGGGGAAAAAACATTCAGTACTTC; CDR3: CASSMTGGKNIQYF
size: NA; D: NA; J: TRBJ1-3; V: TRBV29-1; DNA: TGCAGCGTTGCTGTCAGTACTGGAAACACCATATATTTT; CDR3: CSVAVSTGNTIYF
size: many; D: NA; J: TRBJ1-6; V: TRBV14; DNA: TGTGCCAGCAGCCTGGACCCGACTAGCTCCTATAATTCACCCCTCCACTTT; CDR3: CASSLDPTSSYNSPLHF
size: NA; D: TRBD1; J: TRBJ2-1; V: TRBV6-2/TRBV6-3; DNA: TGTGCCAGCAGTTACGGCGGACAGGGTAGCTCCTACAATGAGCAGTTCTTC; CDR3: CASSYGGQGSSYNEQFF
size: large; D: NA; J: TRBJ1-1; V: TRBV25-1; DNA: TGTGCCAGCAGTCACAGGGCTGAAGCTTTCTTT; CDR3: CASSHRAEAFF
size: large; D: NA; J: TRBJ2-3; V: TRBV6-2/TRBV6-3; DNA: TGTGCCAGCAACTACGGGCGGAGAAGCACAGATACGCAGTATTTT; CDR3: CASNYGRRSTDTQYF
size: large; D: NA; J: TRBJ2-1; V: TRBV27; DNA: TGTGCCAGCAGTTTATCAAGCCCCGGGACACCTTACAATGAGCAGTTCTTC; CDR3: CASSLSSPGTPYNEQFF
size: many; D: NA; J: TRBJ2-5; V: TRBV4-3; DNA: TGCGCCAGCAGCCAATCGGACCCTCCGGGGGAGACCCAGTACTTC; CDR3: CASSQSDPPGETQYF
size: many; D: TRBD2; J: TRBJ2-2; V: TRBV7-8; DNA: TGTGCCAGCAGCCTAGCGGGAAGCACCGGGGAGCTGTTTTTT; CDR3: CASSLAGSTGELFF
size: many; D: NA; J: TRBJ2-1; V: TRBV28; DNA: TGTGCCAGCAGTTTTCTCGGGGGATTAAGGAATGAGCAGTTCTTC; CDR3: CASSFLGGLRNEQFF
size: many; D: NA; J: TRBJ2-2; V: TRBV19; DNA: TGTGCCAGTAGTATGGGCGGGGATACCGGGGAGCTGTTTTTT; CDR3: CASSMGGDTGELFF
size: many; D: NA; J: TRBJ2-2; V: TRBV7-8; DNA: TGTGCCAGCAGCTTAGCCGAGAACACCGGGGAGCTGTTTTTT; CDR3: CASSLAENTGELFF
size: medium-sized; D: NA; J: TRBJ1-1; V: TRBV7-2; DNA: TGTGCCAGCAGCTTAACCAACTCCGGACACACTGAAGCTTTCTTT; CDR3: CASSLTNSGHTEAFF
size: NA; D: TRBD1; J: TRBJ2-7; V: TRBV2; DNA: TGTGCCAGCAGCCCCCGAAGGACAGGGGAACGGTACGAGCAGTACTTC; CDR3: CASSPRRTGERYEQYF
size: medium-sized; D: NA; J: TRBJ2-7; V: TRBV5-4; DNA: TGTGCCAGCAGCCGGGACCACTACGAGCAGTACTTC; CDR3: CASSRDHYEQYF
size: once; D: NA; J: TRBJ2-2; V: TRBV6-5; DNA: TGCGCCAACAGTCCGCGGGATGACACCGGGGAGCTGTTTTTT; CDR3: CANSPRDDTGELFF
size: few; D: TRBD2; J: TRBJ2-1; V: TRBV20-1; DNA: TGCAGTCCAGGGACTATTCCCTACAATGAGCGGTTCTTC; CDR3: CSPGTIPYNERFF
size: NA; D: TRBD1; J: TRBJ1-3; V: TRBV2; DNA: TGTGCCAGCAGTGTTTACAGGGGAGTTGGTGGAAACACCATATATTTT; CDR3: CASSVYRGVGGNTIYF
size: many; D: NA; J: TRBJ2-3; V: TRBV7-6; DNA: TGTGCCAGCAGCTTGGAGGGGACAGTGAGCACAGATACGCAGTATTTT; CDR3: CASSLEGTVSTDTQYF
size: many; D: NA; J: TRBJ1-5; V: TRBV15; DNA: TGTGCCACCAGCAGAGAGAAGGGAAGCAATCAGCCCCAGCATTTT; CDR3: CATSREKGSNQPQHF
size: NA; D: NA; J: TRBJ1-1; V: TRBV19; DNA: TGTGCCTGTAGTCCCGTGGCGGTGAACACTGAAGCTTTCTTT; CDR3: CACSPVAVNTEAFF
size: NA; D: TRBD1; J: TRBJ1-4; V: TRBV4-3; DNA: TGCGCCAACAGCCAAGGCCAGGGGGTTGAAAAACCGTTTTTT; CDR3: CANSQGQGVEKPFF
size: large; D: NA; J: TRBJ2-5; V: TRBV20-1; DNA: TGCAGTGCTAGTAAACTCCAAGAGACCCAGTACTTC; CDR3: CSASKLQETQYF
size: once; D: NA; J: TRBJ1-5; V: TRBV19; DNA: TGTGCCAGTAGTCCCCAAGACATGGGTGAGCCCCAGCATTTT; CDR3: CASSPQDMGEPQHF
size: many; D: TRBD1; J: TRBJ2-5; V: TRBV28; DNA: TGTGCCAGCAAACCCCCGGGACAGGGGTCGGAGACCCAGTACTTC; CDR3: CASKPPGQGSETQYF
size: medium-sized; D: TRBD2; J: TRBJ2-1; V: TRBV20-1; DNA: TGCAGTGCCGCCCCACTAACTAGCGGGAAGGGCAATGAGCAGTTCTTC; CDR3: CSAAPLTSGKGNEQFF